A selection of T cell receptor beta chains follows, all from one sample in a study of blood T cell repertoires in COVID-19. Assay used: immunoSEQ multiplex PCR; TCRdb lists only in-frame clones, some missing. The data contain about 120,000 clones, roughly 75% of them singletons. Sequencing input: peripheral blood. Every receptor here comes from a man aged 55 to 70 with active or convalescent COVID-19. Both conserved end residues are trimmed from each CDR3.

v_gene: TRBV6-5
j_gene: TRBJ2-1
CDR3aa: ASSPTSYNEQF

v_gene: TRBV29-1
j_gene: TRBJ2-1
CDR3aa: SVEGWEANEQF

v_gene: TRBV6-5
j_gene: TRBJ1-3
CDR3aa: AIITSGVRLNTIY

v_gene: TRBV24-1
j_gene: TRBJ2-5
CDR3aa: ATSDPSDSQETQY

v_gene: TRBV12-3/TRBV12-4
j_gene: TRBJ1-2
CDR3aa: ASSLGFRYGYT

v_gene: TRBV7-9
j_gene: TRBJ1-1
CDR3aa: ASSSGVNTEAF

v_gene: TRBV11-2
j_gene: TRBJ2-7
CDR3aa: ASSLSGSEVYEQY

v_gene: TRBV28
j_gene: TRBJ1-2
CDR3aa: ASTDDRGNYGYT

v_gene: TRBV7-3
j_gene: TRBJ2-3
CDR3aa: ASSIGIAGGYTDTQY

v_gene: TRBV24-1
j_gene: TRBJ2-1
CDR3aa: ATSATGGFYNEQF

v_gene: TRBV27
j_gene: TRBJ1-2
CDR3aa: ASSLGRPGKYYGYT

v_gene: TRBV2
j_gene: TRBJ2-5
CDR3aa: ASKQQETQY

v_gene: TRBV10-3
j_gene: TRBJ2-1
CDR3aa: AISRDRGSSYNEQF

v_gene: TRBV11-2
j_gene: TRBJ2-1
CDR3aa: ASSWGLAGNEQF

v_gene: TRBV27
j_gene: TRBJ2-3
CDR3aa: ASSLLAREWVGSGTDTQY

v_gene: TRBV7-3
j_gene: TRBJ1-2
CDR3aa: ASSLTGGGSPYGYT

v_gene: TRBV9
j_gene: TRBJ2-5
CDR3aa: ASSSIAGGGQTQY

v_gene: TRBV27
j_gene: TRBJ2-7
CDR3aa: ASTSGTSGPYEQY

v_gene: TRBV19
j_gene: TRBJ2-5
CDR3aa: ASNTGDLETQY

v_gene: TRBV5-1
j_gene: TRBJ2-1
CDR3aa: ASSLVWGSDNEQF

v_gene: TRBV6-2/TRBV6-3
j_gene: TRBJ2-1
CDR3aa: ASSPGTSGRTANEQF

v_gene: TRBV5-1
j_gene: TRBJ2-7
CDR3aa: ASTQGEGGEQY